These T cell receptor beta chains were read from a single sample in a study of a mutant IDH1 vaccine in newly diagnosed glioma. For these receptors, no antigen is known. TCRdb's table, derived via immunoSEQ multiplex PCR, lists solely in-frame clones and lacks some. The table has about 60,000 clones, less than 90% seen once. The starting material was PBMCs, obtained from a glioma patient whose treatment included an IDH1 peptide vaccine. The receptor source for this set is a man aged 30 to 45 with glioma. The conserved cysteine and the conserved F or W are not part of the CDR3 here.

>TRBV19
ASSISGYGYT
>TRBV9
ASSDSQASGANVLT
>TRBV4-1
ASSLQGTDTQY
>TRBV20-1
SAAGRDGYT
>TRBV2
ASSGPYRGEGGVLPNEKLF
>TRBV2
ASSRDRGRGTEAF
>TRBV5-5
ASSDQQGPVYGYT
>TRBV27
ASRGQGDTEAF
>TRBV5-1
ASSSVPGLAFADTQY
>TRBV10-2
ASSDQGDRVYEQY
>TRBV19
ASSIGQGSTETQY